Below are 9 T cell receptor beta chains sequenced from a single sample in a study of blood T cell repertoires in COVID-19. Only in-frame clones appear in the TCRdb table, and some are missing; sequencing was by immunoSEQ multiplex PCR. The table includes 100,000 to 130,000 clones, more than 70% detected once. The sample was peripheral blood. These receptors all stem from a man aged 40-49 years with active or convalescent COVID-19.

The chain couples TRBV28 to TRBJ1-3; 9 bases fit TRBD1. The V segment lost 2 bases and the J segment 0 bases; nucleotides outside the gene matches: 2. The CDR3 runs to 16 residues. Germline V CDR1 and CDR2: MDHEN, SYDVKM. The CDR3 reads CASSLGTGSSGNTIYF. DNA for the CDR3: TGTGCCAGCAGTTTAGGGACAGGGAGCTCTGGAAACACCATATATTTT.

This chain joins TRBV12-3 or TRBV12-4 and TRBJ2-7, with a possible D match to TRBD1 (5 bases). There are 12 residues in the CDR3. V was shortened by 6 bases and J by 4 bases, with 10 bases between the two germline ends. This chain's CDR3 is CASRTTGYEQYF. CDR3 nucleotide sequence: TGTGCCAGCAGAACTACAGGTTACGAGCAGTACTTC.

This chain uses TRBV28 with TRBJ1-2, with D unresolved. The CDR3 extends over 14 amino acids. Trimming pared 6 bases from V and 2 bases from J, leaving 13 bases between. Germline-derived CDR1 and CDR2 are MDHEN and SYDVKM. CDR3 sequence: CASSARQINYGYTF. The DNA of the CDR3 is TGTGCCAGCAGCGCGAGGCAGATCAACTATGGCTACACCTTC.

This clone showed up just once. J is TRBJ1-5 and V is TRBV10-3; the D is unclear. V was cut by 3 bases and J by 5 bases, with 11 bases left in between. Germline CDR1 and CDR2: ENHRY and SYGVKD. This CDR3 comprises 14 residues. The CDR3, as DNA: TGTGCCATCAGTGAAAATCGAGGCTATCAGCCCCAGCATTTT. Translation gives CAISENRGYQPQHF.

This clone was seen a handful of times. The V gene is TRBV21-1, the J gene TRBJ1-4; the table gives TRBD1 as D, unverified against the DNA. TRBV21-1 represents a pseudogene. The CDR3 is 18 amino acids. CDR3 nucleotides: TGTGCCAGCAGTATTCCGGGACAATTAGTCCCTCCCATTGAAAAACTGTTTTTT. This sequence encodes CASSIPGQLVPPIEKLFF.

The chain couples TRBV28 to TRBJ1-4; 10 bases are a match to TRBD1. Per germline, CDR1 MDHEN and CDR2 SYDVKM. After removal of 3 bases from V and 8 bases from J, the junction contained 12 bases not matched to a gene. CDR3 size: 17 residues. The CDR3 DNA is TGTGCCAGCAGTTTTTCACCCGGGACAGGGGTCGGCGAAAAACTGTTTTTT. Translating gives CASSFSPGTGVGEKLFF.

This chain links TRBV19 with TRBJ2-1; 10 nucleotides match TRBD1. The junction had 9 bases not matched to a gene; V was cut back by 3 bases and J by 4 bases. CDR1 and CDR2 (germline): LNHDA, SQIVND (reference sequence). The CDR3 runs to 17 residues. The CDR3 nucleotides are TGTGCCAGTAGTATCAGGCCTCCGGGACAGGGGTACAATGAGCAGTTCTTC. Amino acid sequence: CASSIRPPGQGYNEQFF.

As concerns this clone: The sample has other DNA sequences that encode this CDR3 too. The V and J genes are TRBV2 and TRBJ2-7, with unresolved D. The V and J ends lost 2 bases and 0 bases respectively, with 5 bases between them. The CDR3 extends over 13 amino acids. Germline V gene lookup returns CDR1 SNHLY and CDR2 FYNNEI. CDR3 DNA: TGTGCCAGCAGTGAACCTTTCTCCTACGAGCAGTACTTC. This translates into CASSEPFSYEQYF.

The chain employs TRBV30 and TRBJ1-6; perhaps TRBD1 as D (5 bases). In germline, CDR1 is GTSNPN, CDR2 SVGIG (reference sequence). This CDR3 is built from 18 residues. Trimming removed 4 bases at V and 0 bases at J, with 19 bases between. The CDR3 DNA reads as TGTGCCTGGACCGGGGGTGGAGGGTCGAGCTCCTATAATTCACCCCTCCACTTT. This sequence encodes CAWTGGGGSSSYNSPLHF.